The 13 T cell receptor beta chains in this list originate from one sample, sequenced in a study of beta chain features in type 1 diabetes. Of the isolated RNA, all was reverse transcribed, and so the sequenced material was expressed TCRB transcripts. Here immunoSEQ multiplex PCR was the method, and the copy in TCRdb shows in-frame clones only, minus some. The data hold some 900,000 clones, with roughly 15% observed a single time. Sequencing input: naive CD4+ T cells from blood. The receptors derive from a woman younger than 35 in good health.

The table lists this clone with many counts. This sequence joins TRBV14 and TRBJ2-4, with 7 bases that match TRBD1. The germline gives CDR1 SGHDN, CDR2 FVKESK. There are 14 residues in the CDR3. V lost 1 base to trimming and J lost 8 bases; unmatched junction nucleotides: 5. The chain's CDR3 is CASSQGGGWDIQYF. In DNA, the CDR3 is TGTGCCAGCAGCCAAGGAGGGGGCTGGGACATTCAGTACTTC.

In regard to this clone: One end of the junction fails to match germline, which may point to a read error. The chain uses TRBV7-7 and TRBJ2-3; 11 nucleotides match TRBD2. Germline V CDR1 and CDR2: SSHAT, FNYEAQ (reference sequence). CDR3 length equals 16 residues. The CDR3 DNA reads TGTGCTAGCAGCCAACTAGCGGGAGAGATTAGTGATACGCAGTATTTT. It translates to CASSQLAGEISDTQYF. Drawing the rest from reference TRBV7-7 and TRBJ2-3, the complete variable domain is GAGVSQSPRYKVTKRGQDVTLRCDPISSHATLYWYQQALGQGPEFLTYFNYEAQPDKSGLPSDRFSAERPEGSISTLTIQRTEQRDSAMYRCASSQLAGEISDTQYFGPGTRLTVL.

Concerning this clone: Other DNA sequences in the sample encode the same CDR3. The gene calls are TRBV6-5 and TRBJ1-3, with 7 bases lining up with TRBD1. J gave up 4 bases and V 0 bases, and 3 bases lay outside the gene matches. Germline V CDR1 and CDR2: MNHEY, SVGAGI. This CDR3 region has 15 residues. The CDR3 spells CASSYSPGGGNTIYF. The CDR3 bases are TGTGCCAGCAGTTACTCCCCAGGGGGAGGAAACACCATATATTTT.

This chain links TRBV14 with TRBJ1-2; D is perhaps TRBD1 (5 bases). Germline V gene data show CDR1 as SGHDN and CDR2 as FVKESK. This CDR3 comprises 14 residues. V lost 0 bases to trimming and J lost 3 bases, with 8 bases between them. DNA for the CDR3: TGTGCCAGCAGCCAAGACAGGGATTACTATGGCTACACCTTC. Translated: CASSQDRDYYGYTF.

The chain recombines TRBV7-2 with TRBJ2-7, with TRBD2 matching 11 bases. This CDR3 contains 15 residues. The germline V gene encodes CDR1 SGHTA and CDR2 FQGNSA. V lost 5 bases and J lost 3; bases outside the gene matches: 6. CDR3 region: CASSARLAGYYEQYF. For the CDR3, the DNA is TGTGCCAGCAGCGCCCGACTAGCGGGGTACTACGAGCAGTACTTC.

A few counts support this clone. The V gene is TRBV2, the J gene TRBJ2-3; D is possibly TRBD2 (6 bases). The V gene's germline CDR1 is SNHLY and CDR2 FYNNEI. The CDR3 has 13 residues. V was clipped by 9 bases and J by 6 bases, with 16 bases between them. The CDR3 loop reads CASQRAPRDTQYF. CDR3 nucleotides: TGTGCCAGTCAGCGGGCTCCAAGGGATACGCAGTATTTT.

This clone was seen only a few times. The gene calls are TRBV27 and TRBJ2-5, with 8 nucleotides matching TRBD2. Germline V gene lookup returns CDR1 MNHEY and CDR2 SMNVEV (reference sequence). The CDR3 length is 12 residues. V dropped 6 bases and J dropped 7; count of bases not matched to a gene: 4. CDR3 nucleotides: TGTGCCAGCAGATCGGGAGGGGGGACCCAGTACTTC. It codes for CASRSGGGTQYF.

The V call is TRBV6-6, the J call TRBJ1-3; D is possibly TRBD1 (5 bases). Trimming left V 5 bases short and J 4 bases short, with 15 bases between. The CDR3 is made up of 15 amino acids. Germline CDR1 is MNHNY and CDR2 is SVGAGI (reference sequence). As DNA, the CDR3 is TGTGCCAGCAGTCCCTCGGGGCCGACGGGAAACACCATATATTTT. Its translation: CASSPSGPTGNTIYF.

This clone has just a few counts. The rearrangement links TRBV7-3 to TRBJ2-1; TRBD2 is a possible D gene (6 bases). The CDR3 sequence is 14 residues long. Germline CDR1 and CDR2: SGHTA and FQGTGA. V was cut by 5 bases and J by 5 bases, with 13 bases left in between. In nucleotides, the CDR3 is TGTGCCAGCAGCCCGGGGGTAGTTAACAATGAGCAGTTCTTC. Protein product: CASSPGVVNNEQFF.

This clone was seen a few times. Other DNA sequences within the sample encode an identical CDR3. This chain links TRBV18 with TRBJ1-2, with 7 bases lining up with TRBD1. With V trimmed by 5 bases and J by 5 bases, 2 bases remained unmatched. This CDR3 is 12 amino acids long. Germline CDR1 reads KGHSH; CDR2 reads LQKENI. The CDR3 loop reads CASSTGEYGYTF. The CDR3 DNA sequence: TGTGCCAGCTCAACAGGGGAATATGGCTACACCTTC.

Only a few counts were recorded for this clone. The chain recombines TRBV5-1 with TRBJ2-3; D perhaps matches TRBD1 (6 bases). V lost 0 bases and J lost 1, with 9 bases in between. The CDR3 spans 15 residues. Germline V lookup: CDR1 SGHRS, CDR2 YFSETQ. CDR3 sequence reads: CASSLVQGGTDTQYF. The CDR3 DNA reads as TGCGCCAGCAGCTTGGTACAGGGTGGCACAGATACGCAGTATTTT.

The rearrangement links TRBV18 to TRBJ1-5; possible D gene TRBD1, 5 bases. Trimming cost V 3 bases and J 3 bases, with 33 bases left between them. The CDR3 loop spans 22 amino acids. Germline values: CDR1 KGHSH, CDR2 LQKENI. CDR3 region: CASSPFDMVVGTTTADNQPQHF. The CDR3 nucleotides are TGTGCCAGCTCACCCTTCGACATGGTCGTTGGGACCACCACAGCAGACAATCAGCCCCAGCATTTT.

The sample holds one count of this clone. Other DNA sequences in this specimen translate into the identical CDR3. The rearrangement uses TRBV6-5 and TRBJ1-2, with D possibly TRBD1 on 5 matching bases. Germline V gene lookup returns CDR1 MNHEY and CDR2 SVGAGI. V was clipped by 6 bases and J by 4 bases, with 15 bases between them. The length of the CDR3 is 14 residues. CDR3 in DNA: TGTGCCAGCAGGAGGCAGGGTCTTGGCTATGGCTACACCTTC. Protein sequence: CASRRQGLGYGYTF.